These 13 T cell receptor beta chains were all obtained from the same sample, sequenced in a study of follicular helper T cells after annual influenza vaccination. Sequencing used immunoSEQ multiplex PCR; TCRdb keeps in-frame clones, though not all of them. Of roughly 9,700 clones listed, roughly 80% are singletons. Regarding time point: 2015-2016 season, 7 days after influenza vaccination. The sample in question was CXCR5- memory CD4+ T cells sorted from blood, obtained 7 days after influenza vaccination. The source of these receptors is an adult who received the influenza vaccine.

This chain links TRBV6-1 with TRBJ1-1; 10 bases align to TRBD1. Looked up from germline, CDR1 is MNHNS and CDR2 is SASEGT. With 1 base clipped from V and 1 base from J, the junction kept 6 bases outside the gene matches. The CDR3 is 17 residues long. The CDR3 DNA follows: TGTGCCAGCAGTGAAGGGACAGGGGGACCGCAGAACACTGAAGCTTTCTTT. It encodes CASSEGTGGPQNTEAFF.

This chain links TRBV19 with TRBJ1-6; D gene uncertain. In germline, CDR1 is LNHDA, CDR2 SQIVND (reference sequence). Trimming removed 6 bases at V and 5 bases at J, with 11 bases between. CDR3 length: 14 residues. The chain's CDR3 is CASRTGKNNSPLHF. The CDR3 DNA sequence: TGTGCCAGTAGGACGGGGAAGAATAATTCACCCCTCCACTTT. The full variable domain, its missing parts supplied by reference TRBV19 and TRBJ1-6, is DGGITQSPKYLFRKEGQNVTLSCEQNLNHDAMYWYRQDPGQGLRLIYYSQIVNDFQKGDIAEGYSVSREKKESFPLTVTSAQKNPTAFYLCASRTGKNNSPLHFGNGTRLTVT.

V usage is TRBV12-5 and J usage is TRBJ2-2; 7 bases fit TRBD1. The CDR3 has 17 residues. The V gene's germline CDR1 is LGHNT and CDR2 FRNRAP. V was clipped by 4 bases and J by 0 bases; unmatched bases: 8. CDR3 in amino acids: CASGSSTGASNTGELFF. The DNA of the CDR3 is TGTGCTAGTGGTTCGTCCACAGGGGCTTCGAACACCGGGGAGCTGTTTTTT. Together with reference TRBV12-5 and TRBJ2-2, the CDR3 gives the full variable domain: DARVTQTPRHKVTEMGQEVTMRCQPILGHNTVFWYRQTMMQGLELLAYFRNRAPLDDSGMPKDRFSAEMPDATLATLKIQPSEPRDSAVYFCASGSSTGASNTGELFFGEGSRLTVL.

This CDR3 reads CASSLVGTGYNQPQHF. The CDR3 DNA reads as TGTGCCAGCAGCTTAGTGGGGACAGGGTATAATCAGCCCCAGCATTTT. This chain joins TRBV7-2 and TRBJ1-5; 9 nucleotides align to TRBD1. Unmatched junction bases numbered 5, after V lost 1 base and J lost 4 bases. In germline, CDR1 is SGHTA, CDR2 FQGNSA. The CDR3 totals 16 residues.

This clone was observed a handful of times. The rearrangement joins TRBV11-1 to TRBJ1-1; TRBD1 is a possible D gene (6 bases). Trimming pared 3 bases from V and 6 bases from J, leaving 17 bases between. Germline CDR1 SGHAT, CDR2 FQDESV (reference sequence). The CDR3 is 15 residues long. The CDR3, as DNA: TGTGCCAGCAGCTTTGATGGGGGCCCAGTCTCTGAAGCTTTCTTT. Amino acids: CASSFDGGPVSEAFF.

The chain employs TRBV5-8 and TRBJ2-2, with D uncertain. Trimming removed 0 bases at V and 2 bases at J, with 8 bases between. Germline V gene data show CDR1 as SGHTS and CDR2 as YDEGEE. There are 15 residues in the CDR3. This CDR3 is CASSLVRSNTGELFF. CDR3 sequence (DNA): TGTGCCAGCAGCTTGGTTCGAAGCAACACCGGGGAGCTGTTTTTT. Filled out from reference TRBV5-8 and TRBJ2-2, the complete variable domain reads EAGVTQSPTHLIKTRGQQATLRCSPISGHTSVYWYQQALGLGLQFLLWYDEGEERNRGNFPPRFSGRQFPNYSSELNVNALELEDSALYLCASSLVRSNTGELFFGEGSRLTVL.

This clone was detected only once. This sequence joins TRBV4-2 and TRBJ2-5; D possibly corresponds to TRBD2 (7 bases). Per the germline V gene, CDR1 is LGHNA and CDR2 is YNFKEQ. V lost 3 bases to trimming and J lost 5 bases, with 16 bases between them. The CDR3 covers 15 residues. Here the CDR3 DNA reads TGTGCCAGCAGCCATCGAGGGGGGGCGTTTGAGACCCAGTACTTC. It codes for CASSHRGGAFETQYF.

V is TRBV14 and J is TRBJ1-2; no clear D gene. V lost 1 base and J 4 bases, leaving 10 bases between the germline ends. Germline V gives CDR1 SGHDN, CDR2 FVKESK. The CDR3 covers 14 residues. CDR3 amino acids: CASSQVSAVYGYTF. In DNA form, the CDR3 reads TGTGCCAGCAGCCAAGTGTCGGCAGTCTATGGCTACACCTTC.

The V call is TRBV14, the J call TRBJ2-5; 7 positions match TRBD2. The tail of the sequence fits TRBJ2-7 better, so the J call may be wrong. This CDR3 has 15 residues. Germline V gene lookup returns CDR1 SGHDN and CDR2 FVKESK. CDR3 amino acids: CASSREGKTAYEQYF. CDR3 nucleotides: TGTGCCAGCAGCCGGGAGGGGAAAACGGCCTACGAGCAGTACTTC.

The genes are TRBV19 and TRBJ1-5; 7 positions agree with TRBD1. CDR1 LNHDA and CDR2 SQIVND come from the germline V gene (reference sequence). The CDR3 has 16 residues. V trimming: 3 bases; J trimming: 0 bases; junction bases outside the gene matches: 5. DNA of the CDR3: TGTGCCAGTAGTATGTACAGGGGCGGTAGCAATCAGCCCCAGCATTTT. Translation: CASSMYRGGSNQPQHF.

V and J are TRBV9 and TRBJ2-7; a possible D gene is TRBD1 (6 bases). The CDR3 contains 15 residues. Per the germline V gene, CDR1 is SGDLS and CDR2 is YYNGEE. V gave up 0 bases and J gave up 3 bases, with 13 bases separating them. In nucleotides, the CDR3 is TGTGCCAGCAGCGTAGCCGGGACACCCAACTACGAGCAGTACTTC. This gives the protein CASSVAGTPNYEQYF.

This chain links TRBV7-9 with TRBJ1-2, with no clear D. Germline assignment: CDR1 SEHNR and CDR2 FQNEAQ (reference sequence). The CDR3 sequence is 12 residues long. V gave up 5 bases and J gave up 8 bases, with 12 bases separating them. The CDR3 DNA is TGTGCCAGCAGCCAAGGACCGGGGGGCTACACCTTC. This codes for CASSQGPGGYTF.

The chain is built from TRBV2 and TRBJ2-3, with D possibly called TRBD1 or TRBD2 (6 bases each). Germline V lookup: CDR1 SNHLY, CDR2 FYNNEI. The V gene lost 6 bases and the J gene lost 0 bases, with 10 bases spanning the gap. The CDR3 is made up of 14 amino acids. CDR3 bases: TGTGCCAGCAGGGGGGGCATCAGCACAGATACGCAGTATTTT. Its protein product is CASRGGISTDTQYF.